These 5 T cell receptor beta chains came from one sample sequenced in a study of T cell changes during pregnancy in multiple sclerosis. TCRdb keeps only in-frame clones here, not all; method: immunoSEQ multiplex PCR. The sample has about 32,000 clones, roughly 87% seen once. Sequencing used CD8+ T cells from peripheral blood mononuclear cells, obtained in the second trimester of pregnancy. These receptors all stem from a female donor with multiple sclerosis, enrolled in a pregnancy study.

The genes are TRBV4-1 and TRBJ1-4; 7 bases fit TRBD1. CDR1 is MGHRA and CDR2 is YSYEKL in the germline V gene. Germline trimming cut 1 base from V and 7 bases from J; bases unmatched to any gene: 9. The CDR3 has 16 residues. In DNA form, the CDR3 reads TGCGCCAGCAGCCAAGGGGCCGACAGGGTTAGTGAAAAACTGTTTTTT. This gives the protein CASSQGADRVSEKLFF.

The chain is built from TRBV10-3 and TRBJ2-3; D is perhaps TRBD1 (7 bases). This CDR3 has 19 residues. The germline V and J ends were trimmed by 6 bases and 1 base, with 26 bases remaining between them. CDR1 is ENHRY and CDR2 is SYGVKD in the germline V gene. Here the CDR3 reads CAIRHYVTGEAQGTDTQYF. The CDR3, as DNA: TGTGCCATCAGGCATTATGTAACAGGGGAGGCCCAGGGCACAGATACGCAGTATTTT.

V gene TRBV5-4 combines with J gene TRBJ1-2; maybe TRBD1 (5 bases). The V end was cut by 5 bases, the J end by 7 bases, with 21 bases between. The CDR3 runs 15 residues. CDR1 SGHNT and CDR2 YYREEE come from the germline V gene (reference sequence). The DNA of the CDR3 is TGTGCCAGCAGTCAAAGTACGACAGTAGAATTTGGCTACACCTTC. This codes for CASSQSTTVEFGYTF.

V and J are TRBV5-1 and TRBJ1-2; 7 bases fit TRBD1. V shed 4 bases, J shed 0 bases, and the junction held 15 bases outside the gene matches. The germline V gene has CDR1 SGHRS and CDR2 YFSETQ. This CDR3 has 18 residues. This chain's CDR3 is CASSLGVRQGLANYGYTF. Here the CDR3 DNA reads TGCGCCAGCAGCCTTGGGGTGAGACAGGGATTAGCTAACTATGGCTACACCTTC. The full variable domain, with the rest looked up from reference TRBV5-1 and TRBJ1-2, is KAGVTQTPRYLIKTRGQQVTLSCSPISGHRSVSWYQQTPGQGLQFLFEYFSETQRNKGNFPGRFSGRQFSNSRSEMNVSTLELGDSALYLCASSLGVRQGLANYGYTFGSGTRLTVV.

This chain connects TRBV7-9 to TRBJ2-7; 7 bases agree with TRBD1. Losses at the gene ends were 4 bases for V and 5 bases for J; bases not matched to a gene: 8. Germline V gives CDR1 SEHNR, CDR2 FQNEAQ (reference sequence). The CDR3 contains 14 residues. CDR3 nucleotide sequence: TGTGCCAGCAGCTCTAGACAGGGTATTAACGAGCAGTACTTC. This encodes CASSSRQGINEQYF.